This T cell receptor (beta chain) appears in the sequencing data of a study of T cells in Graves' hyperthyroidism and ophthalmopathy. From more than 8 ml of fresh peripheral blood, PBMCs were isolated. This CDR3 contains 12 residues. The germline V gene has CDR1 GTSNPN and CDR2 SVGIG (reference sequence). Losses at the gene ends were 7 bases for V and 1 base for J; bases not matched to a gene: 2. Regions amplified from RNA transcripts were the TCR beta CDR3 regions. Researchers ran a first-round RT-PCR on the TCR CDR3 using the HTBI primer set. TCRdb re-derived calls from the multiplex PCR reads in MiXCR, one entry per CDR3 protein. The sample lists fewer than 450,000 distinct CDR3 sequences, approximately 18% seen once, with 30% to 35% in the top ten. Study-wide points: Most clonotypes expanded in thyroid above 0.001 were likewise present in blood.

Note on this clonotype: Antigen: not known.

The receptor comes from a woman under 40 with Graves' hyperthyroidism that later progressed to Graves' ophthalmopathy. Sequencing was performed on blood. V usage is TRBV30 and J usage is TRBJ1-1; TRBD1 aligns across 8 bases. CDR3 in DNA: TGTGCCTCAGACAGGGGGAACACTGAAGCTTTCTTT. Its protein product is CASDRGNTEAFF.